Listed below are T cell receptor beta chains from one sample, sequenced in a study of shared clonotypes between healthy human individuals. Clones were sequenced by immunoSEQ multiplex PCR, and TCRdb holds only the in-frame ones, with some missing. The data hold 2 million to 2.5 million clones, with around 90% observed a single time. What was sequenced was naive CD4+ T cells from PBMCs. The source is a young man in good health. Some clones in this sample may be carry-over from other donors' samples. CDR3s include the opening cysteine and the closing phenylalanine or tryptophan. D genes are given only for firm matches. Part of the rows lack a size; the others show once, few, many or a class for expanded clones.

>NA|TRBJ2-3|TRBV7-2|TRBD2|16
TGTGCCAGCAGCTACGGACTAGCGGGAGTAACAGATACGCAGTATTTT
CASSYGLAGVTDTQYF
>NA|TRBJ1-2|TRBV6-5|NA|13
TGTGCCAGCAGCTATAGGATCGCCCTTGGCTACACCTTC
CASSYRIALGYTF
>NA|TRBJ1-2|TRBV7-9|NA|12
TGTGCCAGCAGCTTGGGTGGCTATGGCTACACCTTC
CASSLGGYGYTF
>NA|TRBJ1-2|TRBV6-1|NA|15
TGTGCCAGCAGTGACCCCCACAGGTCCAACTATGGCTACACCTTC
CASSDPHRSNYGYTF
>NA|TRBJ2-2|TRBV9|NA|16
TGTGCCAGCAGCGACGGTGTGGCTGGTGGCACCGGGGAGCTGTTTTTT
CASSDGVAGGTGELFF
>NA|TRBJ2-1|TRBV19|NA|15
TGTGCCAGTAGTATTCCCCGGGACGGTTTAAATGAGCAGTTCTTC
CASSIPRDGLNEQFF
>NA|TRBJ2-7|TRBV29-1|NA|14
TGCAGCGTCAACACCGGGACTCCCTCCTACGAGCAGTACTTC
CSVNTGTPSYEQYF
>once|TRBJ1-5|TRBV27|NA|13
TGTGCCAGCAGTTTTGCGGGGGATCGGCCCCAGCATTTT
CASSFAGDRPQHF
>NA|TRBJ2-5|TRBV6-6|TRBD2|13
TGTGCCAGCAGTCGCGGGAGGACGGAGACCCAGTACTTC
CASSRGRTETQYF
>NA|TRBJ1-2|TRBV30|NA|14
TGTGCCTGGAGGGCGACTGGCCGTGGCTATGGCTACACCTTC
CAWRATGRGYGYTF
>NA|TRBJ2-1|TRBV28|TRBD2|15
TGTGCCAGCAGTTTTAGCGGGAGGGCGGTGGGTGAGCAGTTCTTC
CASSFSGRAVGEQFF
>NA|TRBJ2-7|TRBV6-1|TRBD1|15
TGTGCCACCCAGTGGGGGACAGGGGCCCCCTACGAGCAGTACTTC
CATQWGTGAPYEQYF
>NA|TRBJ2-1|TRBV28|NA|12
TGTGCCAGCAGTTTGCAGCCAGATGAGCAGTTCTTC
CASSLQPDEQFF
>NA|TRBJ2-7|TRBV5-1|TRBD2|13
TGCGCCAGCAGCTTTATTTTAGCGGGAGAGCAGTACTTC
CASSFILAGEQYF
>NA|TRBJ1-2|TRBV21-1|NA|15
TGTGCCAGCAGCAGCCGGACCGCTCGAGTCTATGGCTACACCTTC
CASSSRTARVYGYTF
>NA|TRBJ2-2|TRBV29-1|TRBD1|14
TGCAGCGCTTGGACAGGGGGTAACACCGGGGAGCTGTTTTTT
CSAWTGGNTGELFF
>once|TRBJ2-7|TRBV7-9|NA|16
TGTGCCAGCAGCTTAGTACGGGGGGCGCTAGCGGTCGAGCAGTACTTC
CASSLVRGALAVEQYF
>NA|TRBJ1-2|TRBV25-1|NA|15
TGTGCCAGCAGTGCCGCCGGACCGCTGTCCCGTGGCTACACCTTC
CASSAAGPLSRGYTF
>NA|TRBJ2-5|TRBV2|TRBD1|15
TGTGCCAGCAGTGATGCAGGACAGGGACAAGAGACCCAGTACTTC
CASSDAGQGQETQYF
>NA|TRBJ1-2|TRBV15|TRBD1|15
TGTGCCACCAGCTCCCGGGACAGGGATCACTATGGCTACACCTTC
CATSSRDRDHYGYTF
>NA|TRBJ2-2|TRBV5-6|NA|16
TGTGCCAGCAGTATTCGCGGGGGCTCGAACACCGGGGAGCTGTTTTTT
CASSIRGGSNTGELFF
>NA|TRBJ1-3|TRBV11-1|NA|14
TGTGCCAGCAGCCGGGGGAGCTCTGGAAACACCATATATTTT
CASSRGSSGNTIYF
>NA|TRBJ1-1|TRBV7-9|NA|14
TGTGCCAGCAGCATAAAGGACGGCTCTACTGAAGCTTTCTTT
CASSIKDGSTEAFF
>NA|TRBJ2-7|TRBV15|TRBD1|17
TGTGCCACCAGCAGAGGGACAGGGGGCAGGATGCGCTACGAGCAGTACTTC
CATSRGTGGRMRYEQYF
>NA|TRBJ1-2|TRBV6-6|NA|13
TGTGCCAGCAGTTCGAGACAAAACTATGGCTACACCTTC
CASSSRQNYGYTF
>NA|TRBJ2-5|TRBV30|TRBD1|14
TGTGCCTGGAGTGGGACAGGGGGTCCGGAGACCCAGTACTTC
CAWSGTGGPETQYF
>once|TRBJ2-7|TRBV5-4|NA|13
TGTGCCAGCAGCCCACAGGGTTGGCACGAGCAGTACTTC
CASSPQGWHEQYF
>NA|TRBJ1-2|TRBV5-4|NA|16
TGTGCCAGCAGCTTGTGGGTTGGGGGTGGGAACTATGGCTACACCTTC
CASSLWVGGGNYGYTF
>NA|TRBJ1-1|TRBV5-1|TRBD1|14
TGCGCCAGCAGGTTGGGACAGACCTTCACTGAAGCTTTCTTT
CASRLGQTFTEAFF
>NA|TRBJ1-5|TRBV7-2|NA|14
TGTGCCAGCAGCTTAGTTGCAGACTATCAGCCCCAGCATTTT
CASSLVADYQPQHF
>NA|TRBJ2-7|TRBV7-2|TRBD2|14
TGTGCCAGCAGCATCTCGGGAGGGGGGGACGAGCAGTACTTC
CASSISGGGDEQYF
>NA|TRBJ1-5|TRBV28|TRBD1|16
TGTGCCAGCAGTGGTTTAACAGGGGGACGCAATCAGCCCCAGCATTTT
CASSGLTGGRNQPQHF
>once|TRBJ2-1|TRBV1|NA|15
TGCACCAGCAGTCTCGGGGTAGACCAATACAATGAGCAGTTCTTC
CTSSLGVDQYNEQFF
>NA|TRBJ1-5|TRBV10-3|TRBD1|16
TGTGCCATCAGTGAGCAGGGGGCAGGGAGCAATCAGCCCCAGCATTTT
CAISEQGAGSNQPQHF
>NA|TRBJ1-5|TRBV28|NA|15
TGTGCCAGCACCCCAGCCGGGGGCAGGAATCAGCCCCAGCATTTT
CASTPAGGRNQPQHF
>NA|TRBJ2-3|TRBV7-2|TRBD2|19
TGTGCCAGCAGCTCATGGGGGGAACTAGCGGGAGATATGGCAGATACGCAGTATTTT
CASSSWGELAGDMADTQYF
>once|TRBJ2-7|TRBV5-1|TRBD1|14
TGCGCCAGCAGCCCAACAGGGGACACCTACGAGCAGTACTTC
CASSPTGDTYEQYF
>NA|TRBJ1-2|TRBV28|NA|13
TGTGCCAGCAGTTTAAAGCCTAACTATGGCTACACCTTC
CASSLKPNYGYTF
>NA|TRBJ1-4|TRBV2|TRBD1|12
TGTGCCAGCACTCAGGGGGGTGAAAAACTGTTTTTT
CASTQGGEKLFF
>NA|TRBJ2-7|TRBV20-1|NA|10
TGCAGTGCTCCAGAGCACGAGCAGTACTTC
CSAPEHEQYF
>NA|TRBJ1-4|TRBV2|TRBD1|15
TGTGCCAGCAGTGGAGACAGGGGGAGCGGTGAAAAACTGTTTTTT
CASSGDRGSGEKLFF
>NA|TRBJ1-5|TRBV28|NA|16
TGTGCCAGCAGACCCGCCCGGACCATTCGCAATCAGCCCCAGCATTTT
CASRPARTIRNQPQHF
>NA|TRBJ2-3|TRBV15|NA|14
TGTGCCACCAGCATTAATTCCCCCACAGATACGCAGTATTTT
CATSINSPTDTQYF
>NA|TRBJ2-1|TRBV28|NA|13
TGTGCCAGCAGCCCCCGGAGGTACAATGAGCAGTTCTTC
CASSPRRYNEQFF
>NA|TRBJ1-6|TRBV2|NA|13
TGTGCCAGCAGGGCGGACAGTACTTTACCCCTCCACTTT
CASRADSTLPLHF
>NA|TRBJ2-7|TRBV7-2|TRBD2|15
TGTGCCAGCAGCCCGATAGCGGGAGGGCCTACCGAGCAGTACTTC
CASSPIAGGPTEQYF
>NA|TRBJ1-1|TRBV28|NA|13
TGTGCCAGCAGCTCCCCAGGGAACACTGAAGCTTTCTTT
CASSSPGNTEAFF
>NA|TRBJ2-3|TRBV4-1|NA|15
TGCGCCAGCAGCCACAACAGGGCCCGCACAGATACGCAGTATTTT
CASSHNRARTDTQYF
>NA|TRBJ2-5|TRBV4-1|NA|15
TGCGCCAGCAGCCAAGTAGGGCTAGCCGCCGAGACCCAGTACTTC
CASSQVGLAAETQYF
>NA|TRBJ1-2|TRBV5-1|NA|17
TGCGCCAGCAGCTTGGGCGGAAGTGGACGAGCTAACTATGGCTACACCTTC
CASSLGGSGRANYGYTF
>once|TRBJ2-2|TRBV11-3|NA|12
TGTGCCAGCAGCGCTGACACCGGGGAGCTGTTTTTT
CASSADTGELFF
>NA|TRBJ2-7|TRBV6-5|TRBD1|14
TGTGCCAGCAGTTACCAGTCAGGGGGCGGCGAGCAGTACTTC
CASSYQSGGGEQYF
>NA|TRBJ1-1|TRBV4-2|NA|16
TGTGCCAGCAGCCAAGGGGGAGGAGATATGAACACTGAAGCTTTCTTT
CASSQGGGDMNTEAFF
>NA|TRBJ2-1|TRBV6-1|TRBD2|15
TGTGCCAGCAGAGGGACTAGCGGAGACGACAATGAGCAGTTCTTC
CASRGTSGDDNEQFF
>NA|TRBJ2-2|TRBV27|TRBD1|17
TGTGCCAGCAGTTTATCGCCCAGGACAGGGGGTACCGGGGAGCTGTTTTTT
CASSLSPRTGGTGELFF
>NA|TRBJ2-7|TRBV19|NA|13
TGTGCCAGTAGTCCGGGAGCGCCCTACGAGCAGTACTTC
CASSPGAPYEQYF
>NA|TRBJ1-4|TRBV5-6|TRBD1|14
TGTGCCAGCAGCCTGACAGGGAAGGGGGAAAAACTGTTTTTT
CASSLTGKGEKLFF
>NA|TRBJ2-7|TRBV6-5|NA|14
TGTGCCAGCAGTTTCAAAGGGTGGGTCCGCGAGCAGTACTTC
CASSFKGWVREQYF